The 28 T cell receptor beta chains below come from one sample, sequenced in a study of T-cell reconstitution after alpha-beta-depleted transplantation in children. It was with unique molecular identifiers that the TCRbeta library was prepared. TCRdb itself ran the PCR reads through MiXCR, one entry per CDR3 protein. Of some 260,000 distinct CDR3 sequences listed, more than 20% are singletons. The sample consisted of PBMCs, mostly from graft donor cells, taken 360 days after TCRalphabeta/CD19-depleted stem cell transplant. The receptors were sampled from a female patient aged 2-9 years who had a stem cell transplant for congenital amegakaryocytic thrombocytopenia, so the T cells may come from the graft donor.

This chain links TRBV7-8 with TRBJ2-1; 14 nucleotides match TRBD2. From germline, CDR1 is SGHVS and CDR2 FQNEAQ. V was pared by 8 bases and J by 0 bases, with 6 bases of the junction left unmatched. The CDR3 is 17 residues long. CDR3 sequence: CASGMGTSGSSYNEQFF. For the CDR3, the DNA is TGTGCCAGCGGGATGGGGACTAGCGGGAGCTCCTACAATGAGCAGTTCTTC.

This clonotype was seen a few times. The junction differs from germline at one of its ends, possibly a read error. The V gene is TRBV28, the J gene TRBJ2-1, with D perhaps being TRBD1 or TRBD2 (5 bases each). CDR3 length: 15 amino acids. Germline values: CDR1 MDHEN, CDR2 SYDVKM. The DNA for the CDR3 is TGTGCCAGCAATCCCGCCGGGGCGGGCTACAAGGAGCAGTTCTTC. This codes for CASNPAGAGYKEQFF.

Ten or more counts support this clonotype. The chain couples TRBV12-3 or TRBV12-4 to TRBJ1-3; D is unresolved. The V gene lost 3 bases and the J gene lost 0 bases, with 6 bases spanning the gap. CDR3 length: 14 residues. CDR3 nucleotides: TGTGCCAGCAGTTTTTTGGCCTCTGGAAACACCATATATTTT. Translation gives CASSFLASGNTIYF.

The rearrangement uses TRBV18 and TRBJ2-7; 7 bases are a match to TRBD1. The CDR3 is 17 residues long. The germline V gene has CDR1 KGHSH and CDR2 LQKENI. V trimming: 2 bases; J trimming: 0 bases; junction bases outside the gene matches: 10. This CDR3 is CASSPALSGGGSYEQYF. DNA of the CDR3: TGTGCCAGCTCACCAGCTCTTTCAGGGGGTGGCTCCTACGAGCAGTACTTC.

The J gene is TRBJ2-5, the V gene TRBV20-1, with TRBD2 identical over 13 bases. The junction had 8 bases not matched to a gene; V was cut back by 5 bases and J by 2 bases. This CDR3 is 16 amino acids long. The germline V gene encodes CDR1 DFQATT and CDR2 SNEGSKA (reference sequence). This chain's CDR3 is CSASQGLAGVQETQYF. The CDR3 DNA is TGCAGTGCTTCTCAAGGACTAGCGGGGGTACAAGAGACCCAGTACTTC.

The chain employs TRBV7-6 and TRBJ2-7; 9 bases agree with TRBD2. CDR3 length equals 14 residues. J was trimmed by 6 bases and V by 5 bases; bases with no gene match: 8. Germline V gene data show CDR1 as SGHVS and CDR2 as FNYEAQ. CDR3 residues: CASSHLAGSPEQYF. In DNA, the CDR3 is TGTGCCAGCAGCCACCTAGCGGGGAGCCCCGAGCAGTACTTC.

This chain joins TRBV29-1 and TRBJ1-2; D gene unclear. In germline, CDR1 is SQVTM, CDR2 ANQGSEA. The germline V and J ends were trimmed by 3 bases and 2 bases, with 7 bases remaining between them. There are 12 residues in the CDR3. The CDR3 reads CSVEWGNYGYTF. DNA of the CDR3: TGCAGCGTTGAGTGGGGAAACTATGGCTACACCTTC.

This sequence joins TRBV6-1 and TRBJ1-4; D ambiguous. Deletions cut 6 bases from V and 7 bases from J, with 18 bases between. Per the germline V gene, CDR1 is MNHNS and CDR2 is SASEGT. This CDR3 is built from 15 residues. DNA of the CDR3: TGTGCCAGCAGACATGGAGAGGAGACGGGTGAAAAACTGTTTTTT. It is translated as CASRHGEETGEKLFF.

J is TRBJ2-1 and V is TRBV27; 7 nucleotides agree with TRBD1. Unmatched junction bases numbered 15, after V lost 3 bases and J lost 7 bases. From germline, CDR1 is MNHEY and CDR2 SMNVEV (reference sequence). This CDR3 contains 17 residues. Written as DNA, the CDR3 is TGTGCCAGCAGTTTCCTCAGTACGACAGGGCAGGTGAATGAGCAGTTCTTC. Translated, it gives CASSFLSTTGQVNEQFF.

This clonotype was seen only a few times. This chain connects TRBV7-8 to TRBJ2-2, with 8 bases aligning to TRBD1. The junction had 11 bases not matched to a gene; V was cut back by 2 bases and J by 9 bases. CDR3 length: 16 amino acids. Germline CDR1 SGHVS, CDR2 FQNEAQ. The CDR3 is CASSLIRGRGGRELFF. The CDR3 DNA is TGTGCCAGCAGCTTAATCAGGGGGCGGGGTGGCCGGGAGCTGTTTTTT.

This chain links TRBV7-2 with TRBJ2-5; 9 bases line up with TRBD1. This CDR3 spans 16 amino acids. Germline CDR1 is SGHTA and CDR2 is FQGNSA. Losses at the gene ends were 4 bases for V and 4 bases for J; bases not matched to a gene: 10. CDR3: CASSSTTQGARETQYF. CDR3 sequence (DNA): TGTGCCAGCAGCTCAACCACACAGGGGGCCCGAGAGACCCAGTACTTC.

The table lists this clonotype with many counts. This chain links TRBV29-1 with TRBJ1-4; TRBD1 agrees at 7 bases. V shed 1 base and J 7 bases; nucleotides not matched to a gene: 9. The germline V gene encodes CDR1 SQVTM and CDR2 ANQGSEA. The CDR3 has 15 amino acids. CDR3 DNA sequence: TGCAGCGTTGAAGTCCCGGGACAGCTTAGTGAAAAACTGTTTTTT. This sequence encodes CSVEVPGQLSEKLFF.

This clonotype was counted between two and nine times. The V and J genes are TRBV29-1 and TRBJ2-5; D is tentatively TRBD1 or TRBD2 (5 bases each). Germline CDR1 and CDR2: SQVTM and ANQGSEA. The CDR3 has 12 residues. CDR3 sequence (DNA): TGCAGTCCGCAGGGACCTCAAGAGACCCAGTACTTC. This codes for CSPQGPQETQYF.

This clonotype has a count of ten or more. The chain recombines TRBV12-3 or TRBV12-4 with TRBJ2-4; 8 bases map to TRBD1. V lost 7 bases, J lost 0 bases, and 5 bases stayed unmatched. This CDR3 comprises 15 residues. In DNA, the CDR3 is TGTGCCAGCACCAGACAGGGGCTAGCCAAAAACATTCAGTACTTC. As protein: CASTRQGLAKNIQYF.

This clonotype was counted between two and nine times. J is TRBJ2-7 and V is TRBV5-5, with D possibly TRBD2 on 6 matching bases. V lost 3 bases, J lost 3 bases, and 7 bases lay in between. This CDR3 is built from 12 residues. The germline V gene has CDR1 SGHKS and CDR2 YYEKEE (reference sequence). The CDR3 spells CASSWGDYEQYF. CDR3 bases: TGTGCCAGCAGCTGGGGGGACTACGAGCAGTACTTC.

This rearrangement joins TRBV27 to TRBJ2-3; 9 bases agree with TRBD2. This CDR3 comprises 16 residues. J was trimmed by 0 bases and V by 6 bases; bases with no gene match: 7. Germline CDR1 reads MNHEY; CDR2 reads SMNVEV (reference sequence). CDR3 sequence reads: CASSRGSGGSTDTQYF. The CDR3 nucleotides read TGTGCCAGCAGCCGAGGAAGCGGGGGGAGCACAGATACGCAGTATTTT.

In this sample, this clonotype turned up many times. The J gene is TRBJ2-7, the V gene TRBV12-3 or TRBV12-4, with D maybe TRBD1 (6 bases). The ends were cut back, 3 bases at V and 2 bases at J, with 14 bases in the middle. The CDR3 covers 15 residues. This CDR3 is CASSFTGSPAYEQYF. Here the CDR3 DNA reads TGTGCCAGCAGTTTTACAGGGTCCCCCGCCTACGAGCAGTACTTC.

The table lists this clonotype with a few counts. The rearrangement links TRBV15 to TRBJ1-4; D not resolved. V lost 9 bases and J 3 bases, leaving 17 bases between the germline ends. CDR3 length: 15 residues. CDR1 is LNHNV and CDR2 is YYDKDF in the germline V gene (reference sequence). CDR3 protein: CATQQRGSPNEKLFF. The CDR3 DNA reads as TGTGCCACGCAGCAGCGAGGTAGTCCTAATGAAAAACTGTTTTTT.

This rearrangement joins TRBV6-2 or TRBV6-3 to TRBJ2-7, with D perhaps TRBD2 (6 bases). CDR3 size: 14 residues. CDR1 MNHEY and CDR2 SVGEGT come from the germline V gene. Deletions cut 4 bases from V and 0 bases from J, with 10 bases between. The CDR3 loop reads CASSSGLFSYEQYF. The CDR3 coding sequence is TGTGCCAGCAGTTCGGGACTCTTCTCCTACGAGCAGTACTTC.

The gene calls are TRBV7-2 and TRBJ2-1; TRBD2 aligns across 9 bases. The CDR3 is 14 residues long. The V and J ends lost 5 bases and 14 bases, in that order; junction bases with no gene match: 13. Germline V lookup: CDR1 SGHTA, CDR2 FQGNSA. The CDR3 DNA is TGTGCCAGCAGCCGGAACTTAGCGGGAGAGAAGAAGTTCTTC. Its translation: CASSRNLAGEKKFF.

This rearrangement joins TRBV9 to TRBJ2-3; no clear D gene. The CDR3 length is 14 residues. Germline V gives CDR1 SGDLS, CDR2 YYNGEE. V was trimmed by 1 base and J by 5 bases, leaving 11 bases between them. CDR3 residues: CASSVSGPQDTQYF. DNA of the CDR3: TGTGCCAGCAGCGTATCCGGACCCCAAGATACGCAGTATTTT.

The rearrangement joins TRBV11-2 to TRBJ2-1; TRBD1 matches 8 bases. With 5 bases clipped from V and 15 bases from J, the junction kept 12 bases outside the gene matches. From germline, CDR1 is SGHAT and CDR2 FQNNGV. The CDR3 is made up of 13 amino acids. The DNA of the CDR3 is TGTGCCAGCAGCCCCTACAGGGGGGTTCGTTCGTTCTTC. Translated: CASSPYRGVRSFF.

The J gene is TRBJ2-2, the V gene TRBV24-1; D could derive from TRBD1 or TRBD2 (5 bases each). This CDR3 contains 14 residues. V lost 5 bases, J lost 5 bases, and 11 bases lay in between. The germline V gene has CDR1 KGHDR and CDR2 SFDVKD. DNA for the CDR3: TGTGCCACCAGTGCCTTGGGGGTGACCGGGGAGCTGTTTTTT. As protein: CATSALGVTGELFF.

This chain joins TRBV4-1 and TRBJ2-1, with 8 bases identical to TRBD2. V shed 0 bases and J 6 bases; nucleotides not matched to a gene: 7. CDR1 is MGHRA, CDR2 YSYEKL, per germline. The CDR3 sequence is 16 residues long. In DNA form, the CDR3 reads TGCGCCAGCAGCCAAGATTGGGAGCGGGGGCTCAATGAGCAGTTCTTC. Protein: CASSQDWERGLNEQFF.

This clonotype has more than one count but fewer than ten. The junction does not match germline at one end; this may be a read error. The chain employs TRBV3-1 and TRBJ1-4, with D possibly being TRBD1 (5 bases). The CDR3 totals 12 residues. Germline CDR1 is LGHDT and CDR2 is YNNKEL (reference sequence). DNA of the CDR3: TGTGCCAGCAGCCAAGGGTACAGGAAAGCCTCTTTT. As protein: CASSQGYRKASF.

The CDR3, as DNA: TGTGCCAGCAGCTACACCGGGACAGGTAGCGAGCAGTACTTC. It yields the protein CASSYTGTGSEQYF. The V and J genes are TRBV12-3 or TRBV12-4 and TRBJ2-7; 8 positions agree with TRBD1. V dropped 6 bases and J dropped 6; count of bases not matched to a gene: 10. The CDR3 extends over 14 amino acids.

The chain couples TRBV29-1 to TRBJ2-3, with unresolved D. Germline CDR1 SQVTM, CDR2 ANQGSEA. The CDR3 extends over 14 amino acids. V lost 2 bases and J 2 bases, leaving 11 bases between the germline ends. DNA for the CDR3: TGCAGCGTTGAACGTCACAACAACACAGATACGCAGTATTTT. Translating gives CSVERHNNTDTQYF.

This clonotype was counted between two and nine times. The chain links TRBV6-1 to TRBJ2-4; 11 bases agree with TRBD1. The CDR3 covers 18 residues. Unmatched junction bases numbered 11, after V lost 6 bases and J lost 1 base. Germline V gives CDR1 MNHNS, CDR2 SASEGT. The CDR3 is CASRTDRGRIGAKNIQYF. The CDR3 nucleotides read TGTGCCAGCAGAACGGACAGGGGGCGTATCGGGGCCAAAAACATTCAGTACTTC.